The T cell receptor (beta chain) under discussion was sequenced for a study of T-cell memory formation after mild COVID-19. With respect to this clonotype: What it binds is unknown.

TCR alpha and TCR beta cDNA libraries carrying sample barcodes and UMIs came from 5'RACE with constant-segment primers. TCRdb re-called the 5' RACE reads with MiXCR, one entry per CDR3 protein. The data contain hundreds of thousands of distinct CDR3 sequences, around 20% of them singletons. General observations from the study: Still unconfirmed is whether the second-wave clones peaking on day 37 recognized SARS-CoV-2. Clones that contracted from day 15 to 85 were balanced CD4/CD8, while later expanders leaned CD4+.

The sample comprised PBMCs or a T cell subset sorted from them (not recorded which). The sequence came from an adult woman who had mild COVID-19 (a few samples of this study predate the infection). Cell type and time point are not known.

CDR3 sequence reads: CASSLGSGRTEAFF. The CDR3 nucleotides read TGTGCCAGCAGCTTGGGTTCCGGGCGCACTGAAGCTTTCTTT. The chain uses TRBV7-9 and TRBJ1-1; D is ambiguous. Germline lookup yields CDR1 SEHNR and CDR2 FQNEAQ (reference sequence). There are 14 residues in the CDR3. The germline V and J ends were trimmed by 3 bases and 4 bases, with 12 bases remaining between them.